The rows below give T cell receptor beta chains drawn from one sample of a study of identical twins. MiXCR, run by TCRdb on the 5' RACE reads, gives a single entry per CDR3 protein. The sample yields fewer than 800,000 distinct CDR3 sequences, 7.1% seen once. The same data also contributed to another study, on yellow fever vaccine responses in identical twins.

The sample comprised PBMCs. These TCRs come from a woman between 18 and 29 years old in good health. Each CDR3 is given with its conserved first and last residue. The D gene is left open where the match is weak. The listing skips clone size in some rows; elsewhere it reads once, few, many or a size class.

clone_size	j_call	v_call	d_call	cdr3_aa	cdr3_nt
NA	TRBJ2-7	TRBV10-3	NA	CAISEVGPQGEQYF	TGTGCCATCAGTGAGGTGGGCCCACAGGGCGAGCAGTACTTC
few	TRBJ2-3	TRBV20-1	NA	CSAHNRLPVEYF	TGCAGTGCGCATAACCGACTCCCGGTTGAGTATTTT
NA	TRBJ1-1	TRBV28	TRBD1	CASRRTGRDTEAFF	TGTGCCAGCAGGCGGACAGGGCGGGACACTGAAGCTTTCTTT
NA	TRBJ2-3	TRBV7-2	NA	CASSPGGQTIADTQYF	TGTGCCAGCAGCCCGGGGGGCCAAACTATTGCAGATACGCAGTATTTT
many	TRBJ2-5	TRBV29-1	NA	CSVVRFEYQETQYF	TGCAGCGTTGTCCGGTTTGAATACCAAGAGACCCAGTACTTC
NA	TRBJ1-6	TRBV12-3/TRBV12-4	NA	CASSLAGRGSNSPLHF	TGTGCCAGCAGTTTAGCCGGCAGGGGATCGAATTCACCCCTCCACTTT
many	TRBJ1-2	TRBV29-1	NA	CSVAPTIGGYTF	TGCAGCGTTGCTCCGACAATTGGGGGGTACACCTTC
many	TRBJ2-3	TRBV10-3	NA	CAMGVPDTQYF	TGTGCCATGGGAGTTCCAGATACGCAGTATTTT
NA	TRBJ2-2	TRBV2	TRBD2	CTCCKPLTSGNTGELFF	TGTACCTGCTGCAAACCTCTGACTAGCGGGAACACCGGGGAGCTGTTTTTT
many	TRBJ1-2	TRBV5-6	NA	CASSSRGPEFNYGYTF	TGTGCCAGCAGCTCGAGGGGACCCGAATTTAACTATGGCTACACCTTC
few	TRBJ2-7	TRBV5-1	NA	CASSANTGSSYEQYF	TGCGCCAGCAGCGCAAATACCGGGTCTTCCTACGAGCAGTACTTC
NA	TRBJ1-1	TRBV18	NA	CASSPPSRAWDTEAFF	TGTGCCAGCTCACCACCGAGCAGGGCCTGGGACACTGAAGCTTTCTTT
few	TRBJ2-1	TRBV5-1	TRBD2	CASSARTSGGHNNEQFF	TGCGCCAGCAGCGCAAGGACTAGCGGGGGTCACAACAATGAGCAGTTCTTC
NA	TRBJ1-6	TRBV5-1	NA	CASSLGTSYNSPLHF	TGCGCCAGCAGCTTGGGGACCTCCTATAATTCACCCCTCCACTTT
few	TRBJ2-2	TRBV11-2	TRBD1	CASSLAQAGGHGELFF	TGTGCCAGCAGCTTAGCTCAGGCAGGGGGCCACGGGGAGCTGTTTTTT
few	TRBJ1-1	TRBV7-9	NA	CASSPETGVNTEAFF	TGTGCCAGCAGCCCCGAGACAGGTGTGAACACTGAAGCTTTCTTT
many	TRBJ1-2	TRBV12-3/TRBV12-4	NA	CASSPEAGATYGYTF	TGTGCCAGCAGCCCCGAGGCGGGGGCGACGTATGGCTACACCTTC
few	TRBJ1-1	TRBV6-2/TRBV6-3	TRBD1	CASSYSSGGRAEAFF	TGTGCCAGCAGTTACTCGTCAGGGGGTCGGGCTGAAGCTTTCTTT
many	TRBJ1-1	TRBV12-3/TRBV12-4	TRBD1	CASSTGGPNTEAFF	TGTGCCAGCAGCACAGGGGGCCCGAACACTGAAGCTTTCTTT
many	TRBJ1-2	TRBV13	TRBD1	CASSFGDRANYGYTF	TGTGCCAGCAGCTTTGGGGACAGGGCTAACTATGGCTACACCTTC
NA	TRBJ2-1	TRBV20-1	TRBD2	CSAPTSGGLGSYNEQFF	TGCAGTGCCCCGACTAGCGGGGGTTTAGGGTCCTACAATGAGCAGTTCTTC
many	TRBJ2-5	TRBV18	NA	CASSREETQYF	TGTGCCAGCAGCCGGGAAGAGACCCAGTACTTC
NA	TRBJ2-3	TRBV4-1	NA	CASSPPARGLETDTQYF	TGCGCCAGCAGCCCGCCGGCCAGGGGTCTCGAGACAGATACGCAGTATTTT
many	TRBJ2-1	TRBV7-9	NA	CASSPGLNNEQFF	TGTGCCAGCAGCCCAGGACTTAACAATGAGCAGTTCTTC
NA	TRBJ2-1	TRBV6-1	NA	CASSHGRYNEQFF	TGTGCCAGCAGCCACGGACGCTACAATGAGCAGTTCTTC
many	TRBJ2-5	TRBV5-1	TRBD2	CASSLVRAGGETQYF	TGCGCCAGCAGCTTGGTTCGAGCGGGAGGAGAGACCCAGTACTTC
few	TRBJ1-2	TRBV2	NA	CASSARTASSGGYTF	TGTGCCAGCAGCGCCCGGACTGCCTCTTCAGGGGGCTACACCTTC
NA	TRBJ2-2	TRBV28	TRBD2	CASSRSTSGGTGELFF	TGTGCCAGCAGTCGATCGACTAGCGGGGGGACCGGGGAGCTGTTTTTT
few	TRBJ1-4	TRBV29-1	NA	CSAGRENEKLFF	TGCAGCGCGGGCAGGGAGAATGAAAAACTGTTTTTT